This TCR beta chain was sequenced during a study of control samples from healthy donors and cancer patients. TCRdb keeps only in-frame clones here, not all; method: immunoSEQ multiplex PCR. This sample has around 110,000 clones; 85% to 90% occur once, and the top ten carry approximately 1.1%. The CDR3 spans 15 residues. With V trimmed by 5 bases and J by 4 bases, 4 bases remained unmatched. CDR1 and CDR2 (germline): SGHNT, YENEEA. The sequenced material came from PBMCs. The receptor was isolated from a woman between 45 and 60 years old with colorectal cancer. The V gene is TRBV11-3, the J gene TRBJ2-1; 11 bases line up with TRBD2. CDR3 sequence: CASSQLAGAYNEQFF. The CDR3 region has the DNA TGTGCCAGCAGCCAACTAGCGGGGGCATACAATGAGCAGTTCTTC.